The rows below give T cell receptor beta chains drawn from one sample of a study of T-cell reconstitution after alpha-beta-depleted transplantation in children. TCRdb re-derived calls from the PCR reads in MiXCR, one entry per CDR3 protein. The repertoire has a few hundred thousand distinct CDR3 sequences, around a tenth of them found once; the top ten carry around 2.5%. The sequencing here drew on PBMCs from the stem cell graft donor, taken from the stem cell graft. The receptor source for this set is a human donor who donated a stem cell graft to a child with acute lymphoblastic leukemia. The CDR3 runs from the conserved cysteine through the conserved F or W. D genes are given only for firm matches. Size tells how often a clone was seen (once, few, many) or the class of an expanded clone, and some rows leave it out.

>14|-|many|TRBJ2-3|TRBV12-3/TRBV12-4
TGTGCCAGCAGCCGCGACTGGGGCACAGATACGCAGTATTTT
CASSRDWGTDTQYF
>14|TRBD2|few|TRBJ2-3|TRBV9
TGTGCCAGCAGCGTAGCGGGAGGGAGAGATACGCAGTATTTT
CASSVAGGRDTQYF
>20|-|many|TRBJ2-1|TRBV21-1
TGTGCCAGCAGCAAAGAAAGAGGGGCGATCGGTAGAGACTCCTACAATGAGCAGTTCTTC
CASSKERGAIGRDSYNEQFF
>17|-|few|TRBJ2-1|TRBV5-8
TGTGCCAGCAGCAAGAGGGGGGGGACATTTCTCTACAATGAGCAGTTCTTC
CASSKRGGTFLYNEQFF
>16|-|-|TRBJ1-5|TRBV4-2
TGTGCCAGCAGCCAAGATTTAAACAGGGAAGATCAGCCCCAGCATTTT
CASSQDLNREDQPQHF
>19|TRBD2|-|TRBJ2-1|TRBV29-1
TGCAGCGTTGAAGGTTCGGGACTAGCGGGAGAATGGGGCTACAATGAGCAGTTCTTC
CSVEGSGLAGEWGYNEQFF
>16|TRBD1|few|TRBJ1-1|TRBV7-9
TGTGCCAGCAGCTCCGGGACAGGGAACGGGAACACTGAAGCTTTCTTT
CASSSGTGNGNTEAFF
>14|-|-|TRBJ2-5|TRBV5-1
TGCGCCAGCAGCTTGACCTCAAGGGGGGAGACCCAGTACTTC
CASSLTSRGETQYF
>15|-|many|TRBJ1-4|TRBV15
TGTGCCACCAGCCGAGGCCCCGGGGCTGGAGAAAAACTGTTTTTT
CATSRGPGAGEKLFF
>12|-|-|TRBJ2-1|TRBV29-1
TGCAGCGTTGAAACAGGTGTGGGAGAGCAGTTCTTC
CSVETGVGEQFF
>19|TRBD1|many|TRBJ1-1|TRBV11-2
TGTGCCAGCAGATTTATCGTACTCACAGGGGGCGGCAGGGGCACTGAAGCTTTCTTT
CASRFIVLTGGGRGTEAFF
>19|TRBD2|-|TRBJ2-3|TRBV6-5
TGTGCCAGCAGTTACTTAGGGACTAGCGGGAGCGCAGGCACAGATACGCAGTATTTT
CASSYLGTSGSAGTDTQYF
>17|TRBD2|few|TRBJ2-7|TRBV20-1
TGCAGTGCTAGAGCCCGCGGACTAGCGGGAGTTACCTACGAGCAGTACTTC
CSARARGLAGVTYEQYF
>11|-|-|TRBJ2-7|TRBV5-1
TGCGCCAGCAGCCATGACTACGAGCAGTACTTC
CASSHDYEQYF
>17|TRBD1|-|TRBJ2-3|TRBV5-6
TGTGCCAGCAGCTTACAACCCGGGACAGCGACCACAGATACGCAGTATTTT
CASSLQPGTATTDTQYF
>16|-|many|TRBJ1-4|TRBV5-1
TGCGCCAGCAGCCGAGGTTATGGAGGAACTAATGAAAAACTGTTTTTT
CASSRGYGGTNEKLFF
>18|TRBD2|-|TRBJ2-1|TRBV5-3
TGTGCCAGAAGCAATAGCGGGAGGGCCTTCCTAACTCACAATGAGCAGTTCTTC
CARSNSGRAFLTHNEQFF
>15|TRBD2|-|TRBJ2-1|TRBV20-1
TGCAGTGCGCTACCGACTAGCGGGAGGGGGAATGAGCAGTTCTTC
CSALPTSGRGNEQFF
>18|-|few|TRBJ2-5|TRBV4-1
TGCGCCAGCAGCCAAGCCGCACGCGGCAGGGGCTTGAAAGAGACCCAGTACTTC
CASSQAARGRGLKETQYF
>16|-|few|TRBJ2-2|TRBV7-9
TGTGCCAGCAGCTCTACTCAGAAATTGTCCACCGGGGAGCTGTTTTTT
CASSSTQKLSTGELFF
>14|-|few|TRBJ2-2|TRBV20-1
TGCAGTGCTAGGGTGGGCGTGAACACCGGGGAGCTGTTTTTT
CSARVGVNTGELFF
>13|-|many|TRBJ2-7|TRBV29-1
TGCAGCGTTGAAGGAACTACAGGCTACGAGCAGTACTTC
CSVEGTTGYEQYF
>16|TRBD1|many|TRBJ1-5|TRBV12-3/TRBV12-4
TGTGCCAGCAGTCCCGGGGACAGGGGGCCGGGTCAGCCCCAGCATTTT
CASSPGDRGPGQPQHF
>15|TRBD1|few|TRBJ2-3|TRBV7-2
TGTGCCAGCAGCTCAGACAGGGCGGAAACAGATACGCAGTATTTT
CASSSDRAETDTQYF
>18|TRBD2|-|TRBJ2-1|TRBV9
TGTGCCAGCAGCGCTACGACCTTAGCGGGGATCTCCTACAATGAGCAGTTCTTC
CASSATTLAGISYNEQFF
>13|-|few|TRBJ2-3|TRBV12-3/TRBV12-4
TGTGCCAGCAGTTTTCGGCCTCAAGATACGCAGTATTTT
CASSFRPQDTQYF
>16|-|many|TRBJ2-2|TRBV20-1
TGCAGTGCTAGAGACCCCGGGACACCTAACACCGGGGAGCTGTTTTTT
CSARDPGTPNTGELFF
>14|-|few|TRBJ1-5|TRBV19
TGTGCCAGTAGTACCTCGGGTCGGTGGCAGCCCCAGCATTTT
CASSTSGRWQPQHF
>16|-|-|TRBJ2-7|TRBV5-1
TGCGCCAGCAGGGGGTTGACAGGGAGGATGGGTGACGAGCAGTACTTC
CASRGLTGRMGDEQYF
>13|-|many|TRBJ2-7|TRBV20-1
TGCAGTGCTAGAGAATCAGGGAGGAACGAGCAGTACTTC
CSARESGRNEQYF
>14|TRBD2|-|TRBJ2-7|TRBV10-3
TGTGCCATCTCTAGCGGGAGCCCCGCCTACGAGCAGTACTTC
CAISSGSPAYEQYF
>17|TRBD2|-|TRBJ2-3|TRBV12-3/TRBV12-4
TGTGCCAGCAGTTTAGATTCCGGGAGGGCCCGCACAGATACGCAGTATTTT
CASSLDSGRARTDTQYF